This TCR beta chain was recorded in a study of long-term antiretroviral therapy in people with HIV (dated 2022 in TCRdb). Background for the entire study: The earliest samples were collected roughly a decade before the 2015 WHO recommendation for immediate ART, at a time when ART was usually postponed until CD4 counts fell. A retrospective serial study tested whether ART initiation and durable HIV suppression were associated with changes in peripheral blood TRB repertoire composition and diversity. Test extractions of a monoclonal T-cell line alongside a few dozen polyclonal samples showed no cross-contamination during QIAcube processing. From some 30 adults with confirmed HIV infection, the cohort provided 192 cryopreserved PBMC samples, gathered serially across a mean of around 6 years (range 1-12). Of the roughly 30 participants with HIV, approximately 11 were female.

A remark on this clone: It has no known antigen specificity. Base qualities are not recorded, but no much larger clone differs from it by a single base.

Sequencing of the TRB variable region was done with the immunoSEQ hsTCRB v3.0 assay at survey level resolution. The targeted TRB sequencing depth was about 35,000-55,000 T-cell genomes per sample. TRB libraries were pooled and sequenced on an Illumina MiSeq using a v3 150-cycle kit. Regarding the original processing steps: Analysis of repertoires was carried out in R inside a reproducible Nextflow workflow spanning QC, data transformation and analysis. LymphoSeq2, an R package for exploring AIRR-Seq data, was used to implement the custom analyses. A few samples yielding fewer than 5000 total TRB sequences were excluded, leaving more than 150 analyzed HIV repertoires. Among the 180 to 200 retained HIV repertoires, 59 were collected before ART initiation and approximately 130 were collected after ART initiation. Repertoires were downsampled to 5000 TRB nucleotide sequences, and summary statistics were averaged over 100 downsampling iterations. TRB sequences were retained for analysis only if CDR3 regions of at least seven amino acids were present. A Shannon entropy-derived clonality score and the Gini coefficient were used to measure diversity. Repertoire networks linked the top 5000 CDR3 amino acid sequences whenever two sequences differed by an edit distance of one. GLIPH2 predicted antigen specificity groups and MHC restriction for TRB CDR3 amino acid sequences. To flag known CMV, EBV, HIV or tissue antigen associations, CDR3 amino acid sequences were matched against VDJdb and McPAS-TCR. Pre-ART, post-ART and control groups were compared with Wilcoxon signed-rank tests and Holm-Bonferroni correction. The table comes from immuneACCESS by way of TCRdb, which keeps in-frame sequences with V and J called. Part of the clones is missing from these tables; in studies checked, under half for an unresolved V gene and the rest for unknown reasons. V, J and clone size are those of that table, while D and trimming were read from the DNA. The sample yields around 20,000 clones; 76% were counted once. The ten largest account for roughly a tenth of the sample.

Overall study results and their limits: HIV repertoires had narrower CDR3 length ranges than controls, and the network structure suggested an antigen-experienced repertoire that shifted only slightly toward naive after ART. Because PBMC availability was limited, only the TCR beta chain was sequenced, with no alpha chain pairing. Because pre-ART samples had limited cell numbers, unsorted PBMC were profiled rather than sorted CD4+ and CD8+ T cells. Inferences about post-ART repertoire changes are limited because no data were available on ART adherence, viral resistance or therapy changes. The samples were dated from about 2004 to 2017, and the ART regimens that were used may be less effective than current ART regimens. A significant increase in TRB diversity was found to be associated with ART initiation, although TRB diversity was observed to remain significantly below that of transplant donor controls even after long-term ART. At every time point, the repertoire was dominated by expanded TRB clones first identified before ART initiation, although this dominance fluctuated and, in many PLHIV, declined after ART.

Trimming costs V 5 bases and J 4 bases, and their ends lie 14 bases apart. Including cysteine and phenylalanine, the CDR3 has 14 amino acids. This entry keeps only the CDR3 DNA: 42 bases, framed from base 1. CDR1 MGHDK and CDR2 SYGVNS were looked up in the germline V gene. Participants were included only if at least one PBMC sample before ART initiation and at least two post-ART samples were available. Treatment was received in the United States of America by all participants with HIV. Before DNA extraction, cryopreserved samples of roughly 0.95-10 million PBMC were thawed and washed. At the time of the earliest PBMC sample for each participant with HIV, ages ranged from about 23 to 60 years. Per participant, PBMC samples came from 1-4 timepoints prior to ART initiation and 2-8 timepoints following ART initiation, for a median of 7 samples. Serial HIV viral load, CD4+ T-cell count, ART history and demographic data were obtained for every participant. Using a Qiagen kit on a QIAcube, genomic DNA was extracted from unsorted PBMC, with samples processed in batches of 12.

The TCR was taken from a man aged 18 to 29 with HIV. The chain uses TRBV25-1 and TRBJ1-2, with the identity of the D gene unclear. The material was unsorted PBMCs, obtained 0.5 years before starting antiretroviral therapy. The CDR3 protein sequence reads: CASSPVEGRYGYTF. DNA sequence: TGTGCCAGCAGTCCCGTGGAGGGCCGCTATGGCTACACCTTC.